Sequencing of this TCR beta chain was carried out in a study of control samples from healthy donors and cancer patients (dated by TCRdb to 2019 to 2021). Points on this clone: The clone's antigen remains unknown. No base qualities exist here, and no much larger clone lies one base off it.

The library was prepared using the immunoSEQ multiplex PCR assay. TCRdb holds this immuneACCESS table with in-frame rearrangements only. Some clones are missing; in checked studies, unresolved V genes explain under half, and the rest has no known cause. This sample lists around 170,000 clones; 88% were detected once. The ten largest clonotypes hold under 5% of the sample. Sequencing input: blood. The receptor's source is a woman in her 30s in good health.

The bases are TGTGCCAGTAGTCTTCCTCGCAGGGGTCTCCCTATAGGCTACACCTTC. This gives the protein CASSLPRRGLPIGYTF. The V gene is TRBV19 and the J gene is TRBJ1-2; the D gene is perhaps TRBD1, from 6 matching bases. Between the V and J ends, shortened by 5 bases and 8 bases respectively, the junction contains 24 bases. From the cysteine through the phenylalanine, the CDR3 covers 16 amino acids. The retained sequence is limited to the CDR3, 48 bases, with the frame set at the first base. The germline V gene (reference sequence) supplies CDR1 LNHDA and CDR2 SQIVND.